These 24 T cell receptor beta chains share one sample of origin, sequenced in a study of shared clonotypes between healthy human individuals. Repertoires were generated with immunoSEQ multiplex PCR, while TCRdb's copy carries only in-frame clones and drops some. The repertoire holds roughly 720,000 clones, about nine tenths seen once, with more than 30% in the top ten. The sequenced sample consisted of memory CD8+ T cells from PBMCs. Subset reported: CD45RO+ cells pooled with CCR7-negative TemRA cells. The receptors come from a man aged 18 to 35 in good health. Some clones in this sample may be carry-over from other donors' samples.

V is TRBV29-1 and J is TRBJ1-2; 7 bases match TRBD1. The CDR3 loop spans 14 amino acids. The V gene's germline CDR1 is SQVTM and CDR2 ANQGSEA. V lost 7 bases and J lost 5; bases outside the gene matches: 13. The CDR3, as DNA: TGCAGCGGCCGAGGGGGCCCCGCGGGTTATGGCTACACCTTC. It codes for CSGRGGPAGYGYTF.

The chain links TRBV7-9 to TRBJ2-1; perhaps D is TRBD1 or TRBD2 (5 bases each). Germline assignment: CDR1 SEHNR and CDR2 FQNEAQ (reference sequence). Trimming stripped 6 bases from V and 6 bases from J, with 18 bases between. The CDR3 sequence is 15 residues long. DNA of the CDR3: TGTGCCAGCAGTTGGGACGGCCCTCGACCCAATGAGCAGTTCTTC. It specifies CASSWDGPRPNEQFF.

The chain couples TRBV5-4 to TRBJ1-2; no reliable D call. The germline V gene encodes CDR1 SGHNT and CDR2 YYREEE (reference sequence). The length of the CDR3 is 15 residues. V was clipped by 0 bases and J by 2 bases, with 11 bases between them. The CDR3 reads CASSLERRLNYGYTF. The CDR3 coding sequence is TGTGCCAGCAGCTTGGAAAGGAGGCTCAACTATGGCTACACCTTC.

V gene TRBV7-8 combines with J gene TRBJ2-7; D perhaps matches TRBD1 (5 bases). The CDR3 contains 15 residues. Germline V gene data show CDR1 as SGHVS and CDR2 as FQNEAQ. Trimming stripped 0 bases from V and 4 bases from J, with 13 bases between. The CDR3 region has the DNA TGTGCCAGCAGCTTAGCGATGGGCAGGGCTTACGAGCAGTACTTC. Residues: CASSLAMGRAYEQYF.

The CDR3 spells CASSLSLLSGGRVRQPQHF. The CDR3 DNA sequence: TGTGCCAGCAGCTTATCCCTACTATCAGGGGGCAGGGTTCGTCAGCCCCAGCATTTT. The chain recombines TRBV11-2 with TRBJ1-5; 8 nucleotides match TRBD1. The CDR3 contains 19 residues. Germline V gene lookup returns CDR1 SGHAT and CDR2 FQNNGV. V lost 2 bases and J lost 6; bases outside the gene matches: 18.

This clone was observed a single time. The rearrangement uses TRBV29-1 and TRBJ2-3; D unclear. The CDR3 is 13 amino acids. The V end lost 3 bases, the J end lost 8 bases, and 15 bases lay between the germline ends. The germline CDR1 and CDR2 sequences are SQVTM and ANQGSEA. The CDR3 is CSVELGGKGTQYF. The CDR3 DNA reads TGCAGCGTTGAGTTGGGTGGGAAAGGTACGCAGTATTTT.

The DNA of the CDR3 is TGTGCCAGCAGTCCTGGGCAGGGCATCAAGTTCTTC. Its translation: CASSPGQGIKFF. V is TRBV27 and J is TRBJ2-1; the D gene is possibly TRBD1 (5 bases). V lost 5 bases, J lost 14 bases, and 16 bases lay in between. CDR1 is MNHEY and CDR2 is SMNVEV in the germline V gene (reference sequence). The CDR3 consists of 12 residues.

The V call is TRBV6-5, the J call TRBJ2-5, with TRBD2 as a possible D gene (5 bases). Looked up from germline, CDR1 is MNHEY and CDR2 is SVGAGI. V was trimmed by 0 bases and J by 2 bases, leaving 7 bases between them. CDR3 length: 14 residues. The CDR3 nucleotides are TGTGCCAGCAGTTACTCGGGCGGGCAAGAGACCCAGTACTTC. This translates into CASSYSGGQETQYF.

This clone was observed a single time. This rearrangement joins TRBV15 to TRBJ2-7; D is undetermined. V was cut by 0 bases and J by 0 bases, with 9 bases left in between. Germline V gene lookup returns CDR1 LNHNV and CDR2 YYDKDF (reference sequence). This CDR3 contains 15 residues. Here the CDR3 DNA reads TGTGCCACCAGCAGAGACAGCATTTTCTCCTACGAGCAGTACTTC. Amino acid sequence: CATSRDSIFSYEQYF.

This clone was seen only once. The rearrangement joins TRBV5-1 to TRBJ1-4; D gene ambiguous. V was pared by 3 bases and J by 0 bases, with 12 bases between. The CDR3 contains 16 residues. The germline V gene encodes CDR1 SGHRS and CDR2 YFSETQ. CDR3 nucleotides: TGCGCCAGCAGCTCCGGACGGTACTCAACTAATGAAAAACTGTTTTTT. Protein: CASSSGRYSTNEKLFF.

The rearrangement uses TRBV6-5 and TRBJ2-6; no clear D. The CDR3 runs to 13 residues. The germline V gene encodes CDR1 MNHEY and CDR2 SVGAGI. The V end lost 2 bases, the J end lost 4 bases, and 3 bases lay between the germline ends. The CDR3 sequence: CASSYGGANVLTF. CDR3 sequence (DNA): TGTGCCAGCAGTTACGGAGGGGCCAACGTCCTGACTTTC.

The genes are TRBV11-2 and TRBJ1-1; D is perhaps TRBD1 (5 bases). The V gene's germline CDR1 is SGHAT and CDR2 FQNNGV. The CDR3 extends over 16 amino acids. The ends were cut back, 5 bases at V and 1 base at J, with 17 bases in the middle. The CDR3 sequence: CASSLRPRAANTEAFF. CDR3 nucleotides: TGTGCCAGCAGCCTTAGACCCAGGGCAGCGAACACTGAAGCTTTCTTT.

The chain combines TRBV27 with TRBJ2-3, with TRBD1 matching 11 bases. V lost 5 bases to trimming and J lost 7 bases; unmatched junction nucleotides: 5. From germline, CDR1 is MNHEY and CDR2 SMNVEV (reference sequence). CDR3 length: 14 amino acids. The CDR3 protein is CASSSRDRGNTQYF. The DNA of the CDR3 is TGTGCCAGCAGTAGCCGGGACAGGGGGAATACGCAGTATTTT.

A note on this clone: Other DNA sequences in this sample translate to the same CDR3. The rearrangement joins TRBV6-5 to TRBJ1-1; no reliable D call. Germline loops: CDR1 MNHEY, CDR2 SVGAGI. The ends were cut back, 0 bases at V and 1 base at J, with 3 bases in the middle. The CDR3 loop spans 13 amino acids. The CDR3 DNA sequence: TGTGCCAGCAGTTACTCCAGGAACACTGAAGCTTTCTTT. Translation: CASSYSRNTEAFF.

The genes are TRBV27 and TRBJ2-3; TRBD1 matches at 9 bases. The CDR3 spans 18 residues. The V segment lost 2 bases and the J segment 4 bases; nucleotides outside the gene matches: 13. Germline V gene data show CDR1 as MNHEY and CDR2 as SMNVEV (reference sequence). The CDR3 nucleotides read TGTGCCAGCAGTTTACTTCGGGGACAGGGAATCGGGGCAGATACGCAGTATTTT. Its protein is CASSLLRGQGIGADTQYF.

The DNA for the CDR3 is TGTGCCAGCAGTTTGCAGGCCTCAAGAAGGCAGTTCTTC. Translating it yields CASSLQASRRQFF. The V call is TRBV28, the J call TRBJ2-1; no clear D. The ends were cut back, 3 bases at V and 12 bases at J, with 15 bases in the middle. Germline CDR1 and CDR2: MDHEN and SYDVKM. This CDR3 is 13 amino acids long.

V usage is TRBV27 and J usage is TRBJ2-1; D call uncertain. The CDR3 spans 14 residues. Germline values: CDR1 MNHEY, CDR2 SMNVEV (reference sequence). V was cut by 2 bases and J by 4 bases, with 9 bases left in between. CDR3 sequence (DNA): TGTGCCAGCAGTTTAAACAGAGCGTACAATGAGCAGTTCTTC. Amino acids: CASSLNRAYNEQFF.

This sequence joins TRBV6-1 and TRBJ2-3; tentatively, D is TRBD1 (6 bases). The CDR3 loop spans 14 amino acids. Germline CDR1 MNHNS, CDR2 SASEGT. Trimming stripped 5 bases from V and 1 base from J, with 10 bases between. DNA of the CDR3: TGTGCCAGCAGTAACCCAGGGGGCACAGATACGCAGTATTTT. Translated, it gives CASSNPGGTDTQYF.

The rearrangement joins TRBV30 to TRBJ1-5; D unclear. The V gene lost 0 bases and the J gene lost 8 bases, with 14 bases spanning the gap. The CDR3 runs to 14 residues. CDR1 and CDR2 (germline): GTSNPN, SVGIG (reference sequence). The CDR3 DNA reads TGTGCCTGGAGTGTAGGCCCCCTTTGGGAGCCCCAGCATTTT. This encodes CAWSVGPLWEPQHF.

A note on this clone: Different DNA sequences within this sample yield the same CDR3. The rearrangement uses TRBV27 and TRBJ2-6, with D possibly being TRBD1 or TRBD2 (5 bases each). This CDR3 has 15 amino acids. Germline V gene data show CDR1 as MNHEY and CDR2 as SMNVEV (reference sequence). V was trimmed by 2 bases and J by 2 bases, leaving 7 bases between them. The CDR3 here is CASSLRGAGANVLTF. The CDR3 coding sequence is TGTGCCAGCAGTTTACGAGGGGCTGGGGCCAACGTCCTGACTTTC. The full variable domain, with the rest looked up from reference TRBV27 and TRBJ2-6, is EAQVTQNPRYLITVTGKKLTVTCSQNMNHEYMSWYRQDPGLGLRQIYYSMNVEVTDKGDVPEGYKVSRKEKRNFPLILESPSPNQTSLYFCASSLRGAGANVLTFGAGSRLTVL.

The CDR3 DNA reads as TGTGCCAGCAGCCCCGGCTCAGGGGGTAATCAGCCCCAGCATTTT. Its protein is CASSPGSGGNQPQHF. This chain links TRBV7-9 with TRBJ1-5, with 7 bases fitting TRBD1. Germline assignment: CDR1 SEHNR and CDR2 FQNEAQ (reference sequence). The CDR3 spans 15 residues. J was trimmed by 4 bases and V by 5 bases; bases with no gene match: 8.

This chain links TRBV6-5 with TRBJ2-7; 7 bases map to TRBD2. There are 16 residues in the CDR3. The V gene end was trimmed by 4 bases and the J gene end by 1 base; junction bases not matched to a gene: 10. CDR1 and CDR2 from the germline V gene are MNHEY and SVGAGI. CDR3 bases: TGTGCCAGCAGTTCAGCCCGGGGCGGGAGTTCCTACGAGCAGTACTTC. It is translated as CASSSARGGSSYEQYF.

V and J are TRBV30 and TRBJ1-2, with D maybe TRBD1 (5 bases). The CDR3 has 11 residues. The germline gives CDR1 GTSNPN, CDR2 SVGIG (reference sequence). V was pared by 1 base and J by 10 bases, with 10 bases between. The chain's CDR3 is CAWSEGRSYTF. DNA for the CDR3: TGTGCCTGGAGTGAGGGACGGTCCTACACCTTC.

This chain uses TRBV5-1 with TRBJ2-7, with a possible D match to TRBD2 (6 bases). Trimming left V 0 bases short and J 0 bases short, with 10 bases between. Germline CDR1 is SGHRS and CDR2 is YFSETQ. This CDR3 is built from 15 residues. Here the CDR3 DNA reads TGCGCCAGCAGCTTGGTCGCGCGGGACTCCTACGAGCAGTACTTC. It yields the protein CASSLVARDSYEQYF.